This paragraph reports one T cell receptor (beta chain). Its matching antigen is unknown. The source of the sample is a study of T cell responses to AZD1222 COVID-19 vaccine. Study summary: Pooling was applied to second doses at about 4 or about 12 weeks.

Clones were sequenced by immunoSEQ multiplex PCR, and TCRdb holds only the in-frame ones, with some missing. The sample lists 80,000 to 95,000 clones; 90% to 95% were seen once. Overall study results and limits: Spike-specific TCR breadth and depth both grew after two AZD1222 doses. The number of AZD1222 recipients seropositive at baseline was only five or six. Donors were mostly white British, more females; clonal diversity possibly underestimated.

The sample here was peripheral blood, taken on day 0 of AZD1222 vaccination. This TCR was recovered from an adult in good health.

The CDR3 nucleotides are TGTGCCACCAGCAGAGCTGGGACAGCTATTAATTCACCCCTCCACTTT. It yields the protein CATSRAGTAINSPLHF. This rearrangement joins TRBV15 to TRBJ1-6, with 7 bases fitting TRBD1. The ends lost 1 base at V and 6 bases at J; junction bases unmatched: 6. Per the germline V gene, CDR1 is LNHNV and CDR2 is YYDKDF (reference sequence). The CDR3 totals 16 residues.